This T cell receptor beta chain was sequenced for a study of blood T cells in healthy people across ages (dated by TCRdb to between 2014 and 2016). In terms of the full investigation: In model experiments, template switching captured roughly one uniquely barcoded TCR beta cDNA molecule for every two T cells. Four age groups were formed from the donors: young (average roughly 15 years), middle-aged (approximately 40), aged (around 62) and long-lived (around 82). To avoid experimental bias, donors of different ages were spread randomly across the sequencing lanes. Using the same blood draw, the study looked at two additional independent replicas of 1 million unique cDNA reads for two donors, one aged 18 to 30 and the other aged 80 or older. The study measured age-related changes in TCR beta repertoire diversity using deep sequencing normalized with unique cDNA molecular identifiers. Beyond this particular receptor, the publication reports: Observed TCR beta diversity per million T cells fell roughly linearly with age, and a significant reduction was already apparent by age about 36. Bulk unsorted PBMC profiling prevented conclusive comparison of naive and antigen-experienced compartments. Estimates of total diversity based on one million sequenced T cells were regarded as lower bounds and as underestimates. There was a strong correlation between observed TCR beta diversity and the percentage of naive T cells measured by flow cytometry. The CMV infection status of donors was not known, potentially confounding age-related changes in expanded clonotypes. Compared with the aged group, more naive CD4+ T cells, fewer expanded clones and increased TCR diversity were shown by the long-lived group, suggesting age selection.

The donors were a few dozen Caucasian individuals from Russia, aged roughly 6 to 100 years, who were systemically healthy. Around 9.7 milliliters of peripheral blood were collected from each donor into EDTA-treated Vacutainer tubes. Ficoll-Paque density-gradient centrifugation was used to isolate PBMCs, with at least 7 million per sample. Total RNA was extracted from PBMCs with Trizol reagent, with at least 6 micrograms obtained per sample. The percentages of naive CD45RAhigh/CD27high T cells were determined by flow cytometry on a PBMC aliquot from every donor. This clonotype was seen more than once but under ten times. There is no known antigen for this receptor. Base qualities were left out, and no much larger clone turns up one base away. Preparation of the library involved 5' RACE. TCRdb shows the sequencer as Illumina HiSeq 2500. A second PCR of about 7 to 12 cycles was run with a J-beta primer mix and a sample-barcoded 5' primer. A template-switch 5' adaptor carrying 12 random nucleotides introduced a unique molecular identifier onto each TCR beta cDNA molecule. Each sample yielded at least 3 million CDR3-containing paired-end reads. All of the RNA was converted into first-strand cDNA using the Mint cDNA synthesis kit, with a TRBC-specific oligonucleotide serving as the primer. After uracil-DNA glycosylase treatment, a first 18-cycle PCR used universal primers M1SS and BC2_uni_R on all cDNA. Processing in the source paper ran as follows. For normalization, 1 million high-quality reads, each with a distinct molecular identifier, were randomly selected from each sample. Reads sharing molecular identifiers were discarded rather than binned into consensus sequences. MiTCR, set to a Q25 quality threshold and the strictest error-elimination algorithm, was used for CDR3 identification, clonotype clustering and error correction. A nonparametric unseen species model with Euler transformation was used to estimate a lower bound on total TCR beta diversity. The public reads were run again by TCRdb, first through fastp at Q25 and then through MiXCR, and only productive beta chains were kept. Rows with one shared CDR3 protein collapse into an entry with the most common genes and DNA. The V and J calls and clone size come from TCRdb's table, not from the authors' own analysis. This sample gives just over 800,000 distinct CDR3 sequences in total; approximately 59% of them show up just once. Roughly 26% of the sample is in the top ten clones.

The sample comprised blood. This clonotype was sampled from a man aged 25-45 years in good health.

In nucleotides, the sequence is TGCAGTGCTAGAGACCCGTCCTGGACTAGCGGCTCCTACGAGCAGTACTTC. The translation is CSARDPSWTSGSYEQYF. In this chain, TRBV20-1 is recombined with TRBJ2-7, and TRBD2 aligns with 10 junction nucleotides. The CDR3 sequence holds 17 residues, the cysteine and phenylalanine included. Only CDR3 DNA is held: 51 bases, read in frame from base 1. CDR1 and CDR2 were assigned from the germline V gene (reference sequence) as DFQATT and SNEGSKA. V is trimmed back by 0 bases and J by 0 bases, and the junction contains 8 bases that no gene match accounts for.